This is a list of T cell receptor beta chains from one sample in a study of CD8+ T cells in alopecia areata. Clones were sequenced by immunoSEQ multiplex PCR, and TCRdb holds only the in-frame ones, with some missing. The data show 120,000 or so clones, 58% seen once. This sample comprised CD4+ T cells sorted from blood, obtained at week 0. The receptor set was obtained from a human donor with alopecia areata. The conserved cysteine and the conserved F or W are not part of the CDR3 here. Fields, in order: V gene, J gene, CDR3 protein.

>TRBV2|TRBJ2-3
ASSVRAGSTDTQY
>TRBV5-6|TRBJ1-6
ASSWKAGVNSPLH
>TRBV7-6|TRBJ2-3
ASSPKSQNFRGTDTQY
>TRBV7-2|TRBJ2-7
ASSYQQGSEQY
>TRBV7-9|TRBJ1-2
ASSLDRYGYT
>TRBV7-2|TRBJ1-1
ASSLRGPTGTEAF
>TRBV5-1|TRBJ2-2
ASSGGVPGELF
>TRBV19|TRBJ1-5
ATHGTGSQPQH
>TRBV18|TRBJ2-1
ASSPFDRSYNEQF
>TRBV19|TRBJ1-5
ASTRYGGFQPQH
>TRBV7-9|TRBJ1-1
ASSLGTGQPNTEAF
>TRBV7-2|TRBJ2-1
ASSLVSGGAYNEQF
>TRBV11-2|TRBJ2-1
ASSFETVYNEQF
>TRBV7-9|TRBJ2-3
ASSPNFRSDTQY
>TRBV30|TRBJ2-5
AWSVRLVETQY
>TRBV5-1|TRBJ1-4
ASSLAGEEVLF
>TRBV10-3|TRBJ1-2
AISGDSSNYGYT
>TRBV30|TRBJ2-7
AWRKTGGSSYEQY
>TRBV27|TRBJ2-3
ASSPLAGGGRNTQY
>TRBV7-3|TRBJ1-1
ASSLRGQGNTEAF
>TRBV27|TRBJ2-2
ASSLSGGNTGELF
>TRBV5-4|TRBJ2-3
ASSAARTDTQY
>TRBV5-1|TRBJ2-5
ASSLRLGGETQY
>TRBV19|TRBJ2-1
ASSSGTGGNEQF
>TRBV6-5|TRBJ2-4
ASSYSRQTKNIQY
>TRBV7-9|TRBJ1-6
ASSLSSSYNSPLH
>TRBV7-3|TRBJ2-1
ASSPGGTRMRGEQF
>TRBV5-6|TRBJ1-5
ASSFANQPQH
>TRBV5-4|TRBJ1-2
ASSLTQSGYT
>TRBV7-9|TRBJ1-6
ASTRDTFNSPLH
>TRBV10-2|TRBJ2-1
ASSESQRQVSYNEQF
>TRBV29-1|TRBJ2-5
SVDAGTGTETQY
>TRBV7-2|TRBJ2-1
ASSLAVGLAGGRLNEQF
>TRBV30|TRBJ1-1
AWSVRSYTEAF
>TRBV10-2|TRBJ2-5
ASSEGSRGRWTQY
>TRBV5-1|TRBJ2-2
ASSLGGSTGELF
>TRBV10-3|TRBJ1-1
AISAETAMNTEAF
>TRBV5-1|TRBJ2-7
ASSLAPGNYEQY
>TRBV5-1|TRBJ2-5
ASALPGTAIGGETQY
>TRBV9|TRBJ1-2
ASSVGLGLRGYT
>TRBV19|TRBJ2-1
ASGMGQKQF
>TRBV14|TRBJ1-2
ASSLGPYGYT